This T cell receptor (beta chain) appears in the sequencing data of a study of blood T cell repertoires in COVID-19. Profiling relied on immunoSEQ multiplex PCR, and the TCRdb table lists in-frame clones only, not all of them. The table records about 120,000 clones, around 89% of them present only once. The CDR3 extends over 14 amino acids. CDR1 and CDR2 from the germline V gene are SGHTA and FQGNSA. V was shortened by 6 bases and J by 0 bases, with 12 bases between the two germline ends. This clone came up once. V is TRBV7-2 and J is TRBJ2-7; D perhaps matches TRBD1 (6 bases). This clonotype originated in a human donor in a cohort sampled during active COVID-19. Sequencing was carried out using peripheral blood. In DNA, the CDR3 is TGTGCCAGCAGAACGGACAGTCTCTCCTACGAGCAGTACTTC. It yields the protein CASRTDSLSYEQYF.